This entry concerns a single T cell receptor beta chain. Its antigen target is currently unknown. The record has no base qualities; no much larger clone is one base away. TCRbeta CDR3 regions were amplified from genomic DNA by means of the immunoSEQ Assay, a bias-controlled multiplex PCR. The source study handled its data this way. Within the assay, amplification of reference gene primers was used to estimate how many nucleated cells each sample contained. Sequence reads were collapsed and filtered to measure the absolute abundance of every unique TCRbeta CDR3 rearrangement. Productive Simpson clonality was computed per sample as the square root of Simpson's diversity index over productive rearrangements. The immuneACCESS repertoire file appears here via TCRdb, limited to in-frame rearrangements. These files lack a portion of the clones; in checked studies, under half of the deficit traces to unresolved V genes, and the cause of the others is not known. V and J calls and clone size follow that table, whereas D and trimming were derived from the DNA. The sample yields some 130,000 clones; around 86% were counted once. The ten largest account for over 9.5% of the sample.

At one collaborating source in Seattle, patients were enrolled during active infection and were followed longitudinally through the course of disease. The collaborating institutions used their own protocols to collect whole blood in K2EDTA tubes. Collaborator samples were shipped for TCRbeta analysis as frozen whole blood, isolated PBMCs, or DNA extracted from either sample type. V has 1 base trimmed and J has 6 bases trimmed; junction bases matching no gene number 10. CDR1 is given as LNHNV and CDR2 as YYDKDF, both from the germline V gene (reference sequence). The CDR3 starts with the cysteine, ends with the phenylalanine, and has 16 residues. The CDR3 DNA has 48 bases and is translated from base 1. These data belong to a study of blood T cell repertoires in COVID-19 (dated by TCRdb to the early 2020s). Regarding the study in general: The collaborator samples originated in the United States, Italy and Spain and spanned the acute and convalescent phases of COVID-19. The material from the prospective study consisted of cDNA or gDNA derived from T cells, B-cell-depleted T cells, or PBMCs. Deeply sampled blood TCRbeta repertoires from subjects exposed to, actively infected with, or recovered from COVID-19 were included in the dataset. Where available, HLA class I and class II types were taken from metadata supplied by the sample provider and were not determined by assay-based typing. The repertoires were released in a freely available public database meant as a resource for research on the immune response to SARS-CoV-2. The samples were drawn from two sources: the first 160 participants of the ongoing ImmuneRACE study, and 1,000 to 1,500 subjects contributed by 6 global collaborators. A de-identified subject ID, COVID-19 status, age in years and sex were almost always included in the sample metadata. Results the study describes overall, beyond this receptor: How much clinical and demographic metadata was included differed by source and by participant, and the metadata was provided uncurated.

The chain links TRBV15 with TRBJ2-7, and TRBD1 aligns with 9 junction nucleotides. The sample was peripheral blood. The receptor comes from a woman in her seventies with COVID-19, enrolled during active disease. In nucleotide form, the sequence is TGTGCCACCAGCAGAGTTCCGGGACAGGGCTTAAGCGAGCAGTACTTC. Translated, this gives CATSRVPGQGLSEQYF. With the rest looked up from the reference TRBV15 and TRBJ2-7 genes rather than sequenced, the full variable domain is DAMVIQNPRYQVTQFGKPVTLSCSQTLNHNVMYWYQQKSSQAPKLLFHYYDKDFNNEADTPDNFQSRRPNTSFCFLDIRSPGLGDTAMYLCATSRVPGQGLSEQYFGPGTRLTVT.